Sequencing of this T cell receptor beta chain was carried out in a study of cytomegalovirus exposure and HLA in healthy donors. Points from the study as a whole: There were reportedly fewer N-insertions in an Asian-associated ancestry cluster than the approximately 670-donor mean, in a later analysis.

A word on this clone: Its antigen is unknown.

The CDR3 has 15 residues. Unmatched junction bases numbered 7, after V lost 5 bases and J lost 2 bases. CDR1 and CDR2 (germline): MNHEY, SMNVEV (reference sequence). PCR used 60 Vbeta primers and 13 Jbeta primers. Profiled with immunoSEQ multiplex PCR; TCRdb holds only in-frame clones, not every one. The sample has fewer than 100,000 clones; more than 75% are singletons. The chain combines TRBV27 with TRBJ2-7; TRBD2 matches at 9 bases. The sequencing input was PBMCs. This receptor was taken from a woman in her forties in good health and CMV-seronegative. CDR3 region: CASSPRAGGTYEQYF. DNA of the CDR3: TGTGCCAGCAGTCCCCGAGCGGGGGGCACCTACGAGCAGTACTTC.